This T cell receptor beta chain was captured in a study of T cell repertoires in cytomegalovirus infection. The CDR3 totals 13 residues. V was trimmed by 5 bases and J by 13 bases, leaving 21 bases between them. In germline, CDR1 is GTSNPN, CDR2 SVGIG (reference sequence). TCRdb processed the reads anew with MiXCR; each CDR3 protein has one entry. This table has some 680,000 distinct CDR3 sequences, about a third appearing once. Sequences were obtained from PBMCs. This clonotype originated in a human donor in good health (CMV status not recorded). Some clones in this sample may be carry-over from other donors' samples. The rearrangement links TRBV30 to TRBJ1-5, with TRBD1 as a possible D gene (6 bases). This chain's CDR3 is CAWGTVPGGPQHF. The DNA of the CDR3 is TGTGCCTGGGGGACGGTGCCCGGGGGGCCTCAGCATTTT.